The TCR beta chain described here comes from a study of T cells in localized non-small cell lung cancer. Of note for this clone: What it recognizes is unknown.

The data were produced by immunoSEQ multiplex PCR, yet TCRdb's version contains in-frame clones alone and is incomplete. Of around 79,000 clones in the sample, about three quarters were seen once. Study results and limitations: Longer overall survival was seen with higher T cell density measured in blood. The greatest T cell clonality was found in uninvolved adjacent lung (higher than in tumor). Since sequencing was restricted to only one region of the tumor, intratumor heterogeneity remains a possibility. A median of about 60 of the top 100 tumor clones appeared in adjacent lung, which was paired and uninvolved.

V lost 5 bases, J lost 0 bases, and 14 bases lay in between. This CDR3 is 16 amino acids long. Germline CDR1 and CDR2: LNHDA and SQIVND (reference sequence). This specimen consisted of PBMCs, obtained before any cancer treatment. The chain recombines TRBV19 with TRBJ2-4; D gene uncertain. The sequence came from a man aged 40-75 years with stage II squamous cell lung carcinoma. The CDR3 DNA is TGTGCCAGTAGTCCCCTCATGTCGGGAGCCAAAAACATTCAGTACTTC. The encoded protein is CASSPLMSGAKNIQYF.